The clone carrying this TCR beta chain was detected only once. As yet, its antigen is unknown. CD8+ and CD4+ blood T cells underwent TCR beta sequencing. The CD8+ and CD4+ T cells were negatively isolated, with the TEMRA cells enriched by FACS. A quantity of about 0.5 to 1 ug RNA underwent reverse transcription using random hexamers. TCRdb re-called the immunoSEQ multiplex PCR reads through MiXCR, storing one row per CDR3 protein. The sample records 70,000 to 100,000 distinct CDR3 sequences, roughly 95% being singletons. These data are taken from a study of CD8 T cells in Susac syndrome. General study results and limits: The study recognized that its TCR sequencing and HLA analysis covered a relatively small number of individuals. Susac-specific public clones were found in both the total CD8+ and the CD8+ TEMRA repertoires, with over 15 in the former and about five in the latter.

Per germline, CDR1 MNHNS and CDR2 SASEGT. The CDR3 totals 17 residues. V was shortened by 6 bases and J by 7 bases, with 25 bases between the two germline ends. This chain joins TRBV6-1 and TRBJ2-1; a weak D match, TRBD1 (6 bases). Sequencing was performed on CD8+ T cells from PBMCs. This TCR derives from a human donor with Susac syndrome. CDR3 in amino acids: CASSVGGWGLKLNEQFF. The CDR3 nucleotides are TGTGCCAGCAGCGTTGGAGGTTGGGGGCTCAAGTTGAATGAGCAGTTCTTC.